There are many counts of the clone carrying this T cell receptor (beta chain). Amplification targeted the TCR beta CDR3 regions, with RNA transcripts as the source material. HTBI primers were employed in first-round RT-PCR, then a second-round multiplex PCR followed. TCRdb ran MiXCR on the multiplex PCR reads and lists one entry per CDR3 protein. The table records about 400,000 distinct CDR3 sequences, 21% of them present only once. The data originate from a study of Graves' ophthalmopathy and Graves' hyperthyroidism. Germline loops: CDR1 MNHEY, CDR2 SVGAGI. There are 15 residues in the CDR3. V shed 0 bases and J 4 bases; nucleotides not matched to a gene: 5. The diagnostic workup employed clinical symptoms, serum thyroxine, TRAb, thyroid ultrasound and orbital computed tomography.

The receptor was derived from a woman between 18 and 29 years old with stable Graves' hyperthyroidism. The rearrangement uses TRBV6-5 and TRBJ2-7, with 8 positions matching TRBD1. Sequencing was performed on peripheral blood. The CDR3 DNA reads TGTGCCAGCAGTTACTCGTGGACAGGGATATACGAGCAGTACTTC. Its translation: CASSYSWTGIYEQYF.